The 28 T cell receptor beta chains listed next were all sequenced from one sample in a study of blood T cell repertoires in COVID-19. Sequenced by immunoSEQ multiplex PCR; TCRdb stores in-frame clones only, minus some. The sample comprises approximately 180,000 clones, about 81% of which are singletons, and over 7.5% rests with the top ten. Sequenced material: peripheral blood. The receptors shown here come from a woman aged 70 to 79 with acute or convalescent COVID-19.

V gene TRBV3-1 (or the pseudogene TRBV3-2) combines with J gene TRBJ2-4; D not certain. There are 13 residues in the CDR3. Trimming removed 2 bases at V and 6 bases at J, with 8 bases between. Germline CDR1 LGHDT, CDR2 YNNKEL (reference sequence). Here the CDR3 reads CASSQSAGNIQYF. CDR3 DNA sequence: TGTGCCAGCAGCCAATCTGCAGGAAACATTCAGTACTTC.

This clone was seen only a few times. The chain joins TRBV19 to TRBJ2-1, with 9 positions matching TRBD2. After removal of 0 bases from V and 3 bases from J, the junction contained 12 bases not matched to a gene. From germline, CDR1 is LNHDA and CDR2 SQIVND (reference sequence). This CDR3 comprises 19 residues. CDR3 coding DNA: TGTGCCAGTAGTATAGAGACCCTGTATAGCGGGGGTCTCTACAATGAGCAGTTCTTC. Its protein is CASSIETLYSGGLYNEQFF.

This chain joins TRBV5-1 and TRBJ2-1, with 7 bases identical to TRBD1. The CDR3 totals 15 residues. Germline V gives CDR1 SGHRS, CDR2 YFSETQ. Trimming removed 2 bases from V and 5 bases from J; junction bases left unmatched: 7. DNA of the CDR3: TGCGCCAGCAGCTTATCAGGGGGTTATAACAATGAGCAGTTCTTC. It is translated as CASSLSGGYNNEQFF.

The chain carries TRBV5-1 and TRBJ2-2; 13 bases align to TRBD2. Germline values: CDR1 SGHRS, CDR2 YFSETQ. This CDR3 is built from 16 residues. The trim removed 3 bases at V and 7 bases at J, leaving 6 bases unmatched. In DNA, the CDR3 is TGCGCCAGCAGCTCAGGACTAGCGGGAGTTGACGGGGAGCTGTTTTTT. Protein: CASSSGLAGVDGELFF.

The chain carries TRBV10-2 and TRBJ2-1, with 15 bases lining up with TRBD2. The CDR3 has 17 residues. CDR1 and CDR2 from the germline V gene are WSHSY and SAAADI. Unmatched junction bases numbered 5, after V lost 1 base and J lost 7 bases. This CDR3 is CASSEWGLAGGTNEQFF. CDR3 coding DNA: TGCGCCAGCAGTGAGTGGGGACTAGCGGGAGGCACGAATGAGCAGTTCTTC.

V gene TRBV4-3 combines with J gene TRBJ2-1, with a tentative D call TRBD2 (6 bases). Germline lookup yields CDR1 LGHNA and CDR2 YSLEER. This CDR3 contains 15 residues. The V gene lost 0 bases and the J gene lost 4 bases, with 10 bases spanning the gap. CDR3 DNA: TGCGCCAGCAGCCAAGATCGGACTACGTACAATGAGCAGTTCTTC. This codes for CASSQDRTTYNEQFF.

The gene calls are TRBV7-8 and TRBJ2-3, with 8 positions matching TRBD2. The CDR3 contains 16 residues. V was clipped by 1 base and J by 1 base; unmatched bases: 4. Germline V gene data show CDR1 as SGHVS and CDR2 as FQNEAQ. The CDR3 DNA reads as TGTGCCAGCAGCTTAGTTAGAGCGGGGGGCACAGATACGCAGTATTTT. Amino acids: CASSLVRAGGTDTQYF.

The chain carries TRBV30 and TRBJ2-1; D remains unclear. Germline CDR1 is GTSNPN and CDR2 is SVGIG (reference sequence). The CDR3 contains 15 residues. The V end was cut by 5 bases, the J end by 0 bases, with 14 bases between. This CDR3 reads CAWGPVLTSYNEQFF. The CDR3 DNA follows: TGTGCCTGGGGCCCAGTGTTAACCTCCTACAATGAGCAGTTCTTC. The full variable domain, in which reference TRBV30 and TRBJ2-1 provide the parts outside the CDR3, is SQTIHQWPATLVQPVGSPLSLECTVEGTSNPNLYWYRQAAGRGLQLLFYSVGIGQISSEVPQNLSASRPQDRQFILSSKKLLLSDSGFYLCAWGPVLTSYNEQFFGPGTRLTVL.

The chain couples TRBV6-5 to TRBJ1-1; 9 bases fit TRBD1. V was pared by 5 bases and J by 4 bases, with 8 bases of the junction left unmatched. The CDR3 consists of 15 residues. From germline, CDR1 is MNHEY and CDR2 SVGAGI. This CDR3 reads CASSTRRDRATEAFF. CDR3 coding DNA: TGTGCCAGCAGTACCCGCCGGGACAGGGCCACTGAAGCTTTCTTT.

This chain uses TRBV7-2 with TRBJ1-5; tentative D call: TRBD1 (5 bases). The CDR3 extends over 15 amino acids. V lost 0 bases to trimming and J lost 2 bases, with 8 bases between them. Germline assignment: CDR1 SGHTA and CDR2 FQGNSA. The CDR3 region has the DNA TGTGCCAGCAGCTTAGCACAGGAACGCAATCAGCCCCAGCATTTT. It translates to CASSLAQERNQPQHF.

The rearrangement uses TRBV6-2 or TRBV6-3 and TRBJ2-7; 10 bases match TRBD1. Unmatched junction bases numbered 6, after V lost 5 bases and J lost 2 bases. The CDR3 runs to 15 residues. The germline V gene has CDR1 MNHEY and CDR2 SVGEGT. The CDR3 nucleotides read TGTGCCAGCAGTCCCCGAGGACAGGGGGCCTACGAGCAGTACTTC. As protein: CASSPRGQGAYEQYF.

The rearrangement uses TRBV7-9 and TRBJ2-1, with 8 bases lining up with TRBD2. Germline V gene lookup returns CDR1 SEHNR and CDR2 FQNEAQ (reference sequence). The CDR3 covers 15 residues. V shed 5 bases and J 2 bases; nucleotides not matched to a gene: 5. CDR3 in DNA: TGTGCCAGCAGCCCTCCGGGACTAGCCTACAATGAGCAGTTCTTC. Translation: CASSPPGLAYNEQFF.

The genes are TRBV6-2 or TRBV6-3 and TRBJ2-1; D not certain. CDR3 length equals 14 residues. Looked up from germline, CDR1 is MNHEY and CDR2 is SVGEGT. V was pared by 6 bases and J by 3 bases, with 12 bases between. The CDR3 here is CASSLSSYYNEQFF. The CDR3 nucleotides read TGTGCCAGCAGCTTGTCCTCCTACTACAATGAGCAGTTCTTC.

This clone appeared a single time. The chain employs TRBV5-1 and TRBJ2-2, with a weak D call TRBD1 (6 bases). Between the trimmed V and J ends, which lost 4 bases and 4 bases, there was a span of 8 bases. Germline assignment: CDR1 SGHRS and CDR2 YFSETQ. The CDR3 is 13 residues long. The chain's CDR3 is CASSVQGTGELFF. CDR3 sequence (DNA): TGCGCCAGCAGCGTACAGGGCACCGGGGAGCTGTTTTTT.

The genes are TRBV7-2 and TRBJ2-2; a possible D gene is TRBD2 (6 bases). Germline-derived CDR1 and CDR2 are SGHTA and FQGNSA. The CDR3 covers 15 residues. V was clipped by 3 bases and J by 4 bases, with 12 bases between them. The DNA of the CDR3 is TGTGCCAGCAGCTTCCCCGCGGGAAGCACCGGGGAGCTGTTTTTT. It codes for CASSFPAGSTGELFF.

CDR3 bases: TGTGCCAGCAGCCGGCGGGAAAGGCACAATGAGCAGTTCTTC. This gives the protein CASSRRERHNEQFF. The V call is TRBV3-1 (or the pseudogene TRBV3-2), the J call TRBJ2-1, with TRBD2 as a possible D gene (6 bases). The CDR3 covers 14 residues. Trimming left V 4 bases short and J 5 bases short, with 12 bases between. Germline CDR1 LGHDT, CDR2 YNNKEL (reference sequence).

There are a few counts of this clone. The V and J genes are TRBV2 and TRBJ1-5, with TRBD1 identical over 7 bases. Trimming took 5 bases from V and 3 from J; bases not matched to a gene: 7. Germline V gene sequence: CDR1 SNHLY, CDR2 FYNNEI. The CDR3 covers 15 residues. DNA of the CDR3: TGTGCCAGCAGTCGTGACAGGGACGACAATCAGCCCCAGCATTTT. This gives the protein CASSRDRDDNQPQHF.

This clone was found a few times. The chain recombines TRBV7-2 with TRBJ1-5; 8 bases are a match to TRBD1. V was clipped by 5 bases and J by 3 bases; unmatched bases: 6. This CDR3 is built from 15 residues. Germline V lookup: CDR1 SGHTA, CDR2 FQGNSA. The CDR3 spells CASSAGTGYNQPQHF. CDR3 bases: TGTGCCAGCAGCGCAGGGACAGGATACAATCAGCCCCAGCATTTT.

The chain combines TRBV10-3 with TRBJ1-5; D is perhaps TRBD1 (5 bases). CDR1 and CDR2 from the germline V gene are ENHRY and SYGVKD. V lost 3 bases, J lost 2 bases, and 11 bases lay in between. The CDR3 has 15 residues. Here the CDR3 DNA reads TGTGCCATCAGTGAATGGGGGGATGGCAATCAGCCCCAGCATTTT. Translating gives CAISEWGDGNQPQHF.

The gene calls are TRBV28 and TRBJ1-2; a possible D gene is TRBD1 (6 bases). The CDR3 covers 14 residues. The germline V gene has CDR1 MDHEN and CDR2 SYDVKM. V was cut by 3 bases and J by 7 bases, with 15 bases left in between. The CDR3 DNA is TGTGCCAGCAGTTTGGGATGGAGAGGGGGTGGCTACACCTTC. This codes for CASSLGWRGGGYTF.

The V and J genes are TRBV4-1 and TRBJ2-2, with TRBD1 matching 10 bases. V shed 4 bases, J shed 5 bases, and the junction held 7 bases outside the gene matches. The length of the CDR3 is 16 residues. Germline lookup yields CDR1 MGHRA and CDR2 YSYEKL. The CDR3 DNA follows: TGCGCCAGCAGCCGAATGACAGGGGGCGGGACCGGGGAGCTGTTTTTT. This gives the protein CASSRMTGGGTGELFF.

The chain uses TRBV2 and TRBJ1-4; 7 bases map to TRBD1. V dropped 6 bases and J dropped 1; count of bases not matched to a gene: 5. This CDR3 is 15 amino acids long. Germline loops: CDR1 SNHLY, CDR2 FYNNEI. The CDR3 sequence: CASSPHRGTNEKLFF. The CDR3 DNA reads as TGTGCCAGCAGCCCGCACAGGGGAACTAATGAAAAACTGTTTTTT.

The gene calls are TRBV19 and TRBJ2-1; 7 nucleotides line up with TRBD2. V shed 5 bases, J shed 0 bases, and the junction held 7 bases outside the gene matches. Germline V gene lookup returns CDR1 LNHDA and CDR2 SQIVND (reference sequence). The CDR3 is 16 residues long. CDR3 protein: CASSVARGSSYNEQFF. DNA for the CDR3: TGTGCCAGTAGTGTGGCTCGCGGGAGCTCCTACAATGAGCAGTTCTTC.

The V gene is TRBV29-1, the J gene TRBJ1-1; D remains unclear. V gave up 5 bases and J gave up 11 bases, with 12 bases separating them. The CDR3 covers 10 residues. Germline V gene lookup returns CDR1 SQVTM and CDR2 ANQGSEA. CDR3 DNA sequence: TGCAGCGTTAGAGAGGGAGAGGCTTTCTTT. It is translated as CSVREGEAFF.

The DNA for the CDR3 is TGTGCCAGCAGCTTAGAGGGACAGGGGGCAATCCCCCAGCATTTT. Protein sequence: CASSLEGQGAIPQHF. The V and J genes are TRBV7-2 and TRBJ1-5; 12 bases line up with TRBD1. This CDR3 has 15 amino acids. The trim removed 1 base at V and 10 bases at J, leaving 5 bases unmatched. Germline values: CDR1 SGHTA, CDR2 FQGNSA. Combining the CDR3 with reference TRBV7-2 and TRBJ1-5 gives the whole variable domain GAGVSQSPSNKVTEKGKDVELRCDPISGHTALYWYRQSLGQGLEFLIYFQGNSAPDKSGLPSDRFSAERTGGSVSTLTIQRTQQEDSAVYLCASSLEGQGAIPQHFGDGTRLSIL.

The chain recombines TRBV5-6 with TRBJ1-1, with a possible D match to TRBD1 (6 bases). With 3 bases removed from V and 4 bases from J, the gap between germline ends came to 10 bases. The germline gives CDR1 SGHDT, CDR2 YYEEEE. The CDR3 loop spans 13 amino acids. The CDR3 reads CASSSQQGTEAFF. The CDR3 nucleotides read TGTGCCAGCAGCTCACAACAGGGCACTGAAGCTTTCTTT.

This chain connects TRBV6-5 to TRBJ1-2; 7 nucleotides align to TRBD1. Germline lookup yields CDR1 MNHEY and CDR2 SVGAGI. CDR3 length: 16 amino acids. The J segment lost 5 bases and the V segment lost 0 bases, leaving 9 bases of the junction unmatched. CDR3 sequence reads: CASSYSPGQRDYGYTF. The CDR3, as DNA: TGTGCCAGCAGTTACTCTCCGGGACAGCGCGATTATGGCTACACCTTC.

The chain carries TRBV7-2 and TRBJ2-2, with 8 bases identical to TRBD1. V dropped 3 bases and J dropped 6; count of bases not matched to a gene: 6. The germline V gene has CDR1 SGHTA and CDR2 FQGNSA. The CDR3 contains 15 residues. The CDR3 DNA is TGTGCCAGCAGCTTGATGGACAGGGTCGCCGGGGAGCTGTTTTTT. Its translation is CASSLMDRVAGELFF.